These T cell receptor beta chains were read from a single sample in a study of cytotoxic CD8 clonotypes in ibrutinib-treated CLL. The table came from immunoSEQ multiplex PCR; TCRdb's copy has only in-frame clones and leaves some out. The sample consists of about 130,000 clones, 80% to 85% of them appearing once. The sequencing used PBMCs, collected after 24 months of ibrutinib treatment. Every receptor here comes from a human donor with chronic lymphocytic leukemia. The CDR3 runs from the conserved cysteine through the conserved F or W. D genes are given only for firm matches. Not all rows give a size; the values are once, few, many and, for expanded clones, a class.

j_gene | abundance | d_gene | v_gene | CDR3nt | CDR3aa
TRBJ1-4 | - | - | TRBV5-5 | TGTGCCAGCAGCTTGAGTGGGGGCTTAGGTGAAAAACTGTTTTTT | CASSLSGGLGEKLFF
TRBJ1-4 | - | TRBD1 | TRBV6-1 | TGTGCCAGCAGGCTCCCCCCAGGGGGAAAACTGTTTTTT | CASRLPPGGKLFF
TRBJ1-3 | - | - | TRBV6-1 | TGTGCCAGCAGTGAAGAGGGTCTTGGAAACACCATATATTTT | CASSEEGLGNTIYF
TRBJ2-6 | - | TRBD1 | TRBV4-3 | TGCGCCAGCAGCCTCCGGGACAGGGGGCCGGATAGCTCTGGGGCCAACGTCCTGACTTTC | CASSLRDRGPDSSGANVLTF
TRBJ1-5 | few | TRBD1 | TRBV10-3 | TGTGCCATCAGGGACGGTCGGACAGGAGGAAATCAGCCCCAGCATTTT | CAIRDGRTGGNQPQHF
TRBJ1-1 | - | - | TRBV28 | TGTGCCAGCAGTTTATCTCTCGCTGAAGCTTTCTTT | CASSLSLAEAFF
TRBJ1-6 | once | - | TRBV25-1 | TGTGCCAGCAACCCCACCTTGGGGCTCAACAATTCACCCCTCCACTTT | CASNPTLGLNNSPLHF
TRBJ2-5 | - | - | TRBV7-8 | TGTGCCAGCAGCTCCCTACGGCGGGACCTTCAAGAGACCCAGTACTTC | CASSSLRRDLQETQYF
TRBJ1-4 | - | - | TRBV27 | TGTGCCAGCAGTCCCCGACGGGAAAATGAAAAACTGTTTTTT | CASSPRRENEKLFF
TRBJ2-3 | once | - | TRBV12-5 | TGTGCTAGTGGTTTGGGGGGAACAGATACGCAGTATTTT | CASGLGGTDTQYF
TRBJ2-5 | - | - | TRBV29-1 | TGCAGCGTTGATAACGCATCCGGAGAGACCCAGTACTTC | CSVDNASGETQYF
TRBJ1-2 | - | - | TRBV6-4 | TGTGCCAGCAGTTATGACAGGTTC | CASSYDRF
TRBJ1-1 | - | - | TRBV19 | TGTGCCAGTCACCAACCCACGAGCAGGGGCGGCGAAGCTTTCTTT | CASHQPTSRGGEAFF
TRBJ2-2 | - | TRBD1 | TRBV18 | TGTGCCAGCTCAGCTCGACAGGGTTCGTCCACCGGGGAGCTGTTTTTT | CASSARQGSSTGELFF
TRBJ2-3 | - | TRBD2 | TRBV4-3 | TGCGCCAGCAGCCATAGTCCGGGGGGGCAAGATACGCAGTATTTT | CASSHSPGGQDTQYF
TRBJ2-2 | - | TRBD1 | TRBV18 | TGTGCCAGCTCATCAGACAGGGTCCACACCGGGGAGCTGTTTTTT | CASSSDRVHTGELFF
TRBJ2-7 | - | TRBD1 | TRBV7-2 | TGTGCCAGCAGCAAGGACAGGGGATACTCCTACGAGCAGTACTTC | CASSKDRGYSYEQYF